Reported below is one T cell receptor (beta chain). This CDR3 spans 18 amino acids. Trimming removed 0 bases from V and 3 bases from J; junction bases left unmatched: 16. Germline-derived CDR1 and CDR2 are DFQATT and SNEGSKA (reference sequence). When the RNA was reverse transcribed, random hexamers were used with an input of about 0.5 to 1 ug. TCRdb ran MiXCR on the immunoSEQ multiplex PCR reads and lists one entry per CDR3 protein. Of some 210,000 distinct CDR3 sequences listed, over 90% were seen once; the top ten hold around 0.15%. These data belong to a study of CD8 T cells in Susac syndrome. The receptor comes from a human donor with Susac syndrome. The chain carries TRBV20-1 and TRBJ1-2; 7 bases align to TRBD1. The material sequenced was CD4+ T cells from PBMCs. CDR3 DNA: TGCAGTGCTAGAGATCAAGACAGGGCAACCAATCTATACTATGGCTACACCTTC. Residues: CSARDQDRATNLYYGYTF.